Here is one T cell receptor beta chain with its context. Its antigen is unidentified. The data are from a study of T cell repertoires in cytomegalovirus infection. Study overall: Both CMV infection and a matching HLA type were indicated by public TCR beta signatures.

One entry per CDR3 protein results from TCRdb running MiXCR on the reads. The sample holds 90,000 to 120,000 distinct CDR3 sequences, roughly two fifths seen once. CDR1 and CDR2 (germline): ENHRY, SYGVKD. V shed 2 bases, J shed 3 bases, and the junction held 3 bases outside the gene matches. The CDR3 spans 15 residues. The source is a human donor in good health (CMV status not recorded). Some clones in this sample may be carry-over from other donors' samples. The sample consisted of CD8+ T cells from cultured PBMCs, taken from culture after CMV antigen stimulation. The chain is built from TRBV10-3 and TRBJ1-5; TRBD1 matches at 8 bases. The CDR3 loop reads CAISEPDRDNQPQHF. CDR3 sequence (DNA): TGTGCCATCAGTGAGCCGGACAGGGACAATCAGCCCCAGCATTTT.